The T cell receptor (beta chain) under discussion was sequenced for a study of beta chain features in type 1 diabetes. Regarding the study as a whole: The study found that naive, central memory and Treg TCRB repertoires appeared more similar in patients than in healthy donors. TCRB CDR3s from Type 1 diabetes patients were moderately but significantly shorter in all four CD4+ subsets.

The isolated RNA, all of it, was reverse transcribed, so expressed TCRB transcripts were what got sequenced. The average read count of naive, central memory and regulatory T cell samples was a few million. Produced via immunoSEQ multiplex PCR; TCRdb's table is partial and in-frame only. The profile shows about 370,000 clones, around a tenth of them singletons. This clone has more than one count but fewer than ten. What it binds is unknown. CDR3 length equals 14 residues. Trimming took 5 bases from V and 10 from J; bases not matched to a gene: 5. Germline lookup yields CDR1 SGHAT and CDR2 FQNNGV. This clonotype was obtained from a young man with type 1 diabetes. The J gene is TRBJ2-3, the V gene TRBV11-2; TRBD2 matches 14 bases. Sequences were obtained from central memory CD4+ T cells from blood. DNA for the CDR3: TGTGCCAGCAGCCTGGGACTAGCGGGAGAGGCGCAGTATTTT. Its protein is CASSLGLAGEAQYF. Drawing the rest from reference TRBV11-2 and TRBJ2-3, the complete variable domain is EAGVAQSPRYKIIEKRQSVAFWCNPISGHATLYWYQQILGQGPKLLIQFQNNGVVDDSQLPKDRFSAERLKGVDSTLKIQPAKLEDSAVYLCASSLGLAGEAQYFGPGTRLTVL.